The 4 T cell receptor beta chains below were found in one sample sequenced in a study of T cells in Graves' hyperthyroidism and ophthalmopathy. Amplified regions were TCR beta CDR3 sequences from RNA transcripts. A first-round RT-PCR of the TCR CDR3 used the HTBI primer set. TCRdb ran MiXCR on the multiplex PCR reads and lists one entry per CDR3 protein. The data hold around 660,000 distinct CDR3 sequences, with about 45% observed a single time. Sequencing input: peripheral blood or thyroid tissue (not recorded which). Receptors originate from an adult man with Graves' disease, either hyperthyroidism or ophthalmopathy (not recorded which).

A remark on this clonotype: The germline gene is not matched at one end of the junction; a read error may be the cause. The V gene is TRBV24-1, the J gene TRBJ1-1; 7 nucleotides agree with TRBD1. Germline V gives CDR1 KGHDR, CDR2 SFDVKD. This CDR3 is 12 amino acids long. In nucleotides, the CDR3 is TGTGCCATCAGTAGACAGGGTATTGAAGCTTTCTTT. Its protein product is CAISRQGIEAFF.

This sequence joins TRBV24-1 and TRBJ1-2; TRBD1 agrees at 9 bases. The junction had 16 bases not matched to a gene; V was cut back by 4 bases and J by 8 bases. This CDR3 contains 17 residues. In germline, CDR1 is KGHDR, CDR2 SFDVKD. The CDR3 loop is CATSDREMGQGGYGYTF. As DNA, the CDR3 is TGTGCCACCAGTGACCGCGAAATGGGACAGGGAGGCTACGGCTACACCTTC.

The chain uses TRBV7-9 and TRBJ1-6, with D possibly being TRBD1 (5 bases). Deletions cut 5 bases from V and 10 bases from J, with 18 bases between. The CDR3 runs to 15 residues. Germline V gives CDR1 SEHNR, CDR2 FQNEAQ (reference sequence). The CDR3 protein is CASSLGVERVSPLHF. The CDR3 bases are TGTGCCAGCAGCCTAGGGGTAGAGAGGGTATCACCCCTCCACTTT.

This clonotype was seen many times. This rearrangement joins TRBV2 to TRBJ2-5; maybe TRBD2 (6 bases). The CDR3 sequence is 15 residues long. Per germline, CDR1 SNHLY and CDR2 FYNNEI. Trimming removed 11 bases from V and 2 bases from J, with 21 bases in between. The CDR3 protein is CAGARSVGGQETQYF. CDR3 in DNA: TGTGCCGGGGCCCGGTCGGTAGGAGGGCAAGAGACCCAGTACTTC.